This TCR beta chain was retrieved from a study of CD8+ T cells in alopecia areata. Following extraction, RNA underwent reverse transcription to cDNA, which served as the sequencing template. Method: immunoSEQ multiplex PCR; TCRdb's copy keeps in-frame clones and lacks some. Among around 290,000 clones listed, roughly 60% were seen once. Sample treatment: oral pan-JAK inhibitor, 5-10 mg twice daily. This CDR3 region has 14 residues. The germline V gene has CDR1 SGHRS and CDR2 YFSETQ. Study outcomes and limitations: Higher clonality than in normal scalp was seen in lesional scalp, especially alopecia totalis/universalis. Many expanded lesional clones persisted in scalp and blood during tofacitinib. Uncertainty remains about how baseline CD8+ expansion links to response, with one nonresponder. Sharing of TCRs across patients appeared less clear than in mice, possibly for HLA-related reasons.

This clone has more than one count but fewer than ten. Its antigen is as yet unknown. This sequence was found in a human donor with alopecia areata. The V and J genes are TRBV5-1 and TRBJ2-1; D is unclear. The sequencing used CD4+ T cells sorted from blood, collected at week 24, from a patient treated with tofacitinib. The CDR3: CASWNWGANNEQFF. CDR3 nucleotides: TGCGCTAGCTGGAACTGGGGTGCAAACAATGAGCAGTTCTTC.